The present T cell receptor (beta chain) was sequenced within a study of T cell changes during pregnancy in multiple sclerosis. Clones were read by immunoSEQ multiplex PCR, and TCRdb kept only the in-frame ones, dropping some. The sample shows under 50,000 clones, roughly 90% of them seen only once. The sequence came from a female donor with multiple sclerosis, enrolled in a pregnancy study. Sequenced material: CD8+ T cells from peripheral blood mononuclear cells, taken in the first trimester of pregnancy.

This chain's CDR3 is CASSFSTEAFF. The CDR3 region has the DNA TGTGCCAGCAGTTTTAGCACTGAAGCTTTCTTT. The V call is TRBV7-9, the J call TRBJ1-1; D unresolved. Germline V gene lookup returns CDR1 SEHNR and CDR2 FQNEAQ (reference sequence). This CDR3 comprises 11 residues. The ends were cut back, 6 bases at V and 4 bases at J, with 6 bases in the middle. Combining the CDR3 with reference TRBV7-9 and TRBJ1-1 gives the whole variable domain DTGVSQNPRHKITKRGQNVTFRCDPISEHNRLYWYRQTLGQGPEFLTYFQNEAQLEKSRLLSDRFSAERPKGSFSTLEIQRTEQGDSAMYLCASSFSTEAFFGQGTRLTVV.